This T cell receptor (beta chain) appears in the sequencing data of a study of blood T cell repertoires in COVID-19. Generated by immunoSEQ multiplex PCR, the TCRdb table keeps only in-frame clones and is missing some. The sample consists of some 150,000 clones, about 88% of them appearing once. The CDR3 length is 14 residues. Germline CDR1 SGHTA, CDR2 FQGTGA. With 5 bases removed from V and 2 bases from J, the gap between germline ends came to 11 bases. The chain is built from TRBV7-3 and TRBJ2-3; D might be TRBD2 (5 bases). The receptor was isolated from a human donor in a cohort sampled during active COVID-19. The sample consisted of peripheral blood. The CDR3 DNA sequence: TGTGCCAGCAGCCCTCCGGGGTCCACAGATACGCAGTATTTT. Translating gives CASSPPGSTDTQYF.